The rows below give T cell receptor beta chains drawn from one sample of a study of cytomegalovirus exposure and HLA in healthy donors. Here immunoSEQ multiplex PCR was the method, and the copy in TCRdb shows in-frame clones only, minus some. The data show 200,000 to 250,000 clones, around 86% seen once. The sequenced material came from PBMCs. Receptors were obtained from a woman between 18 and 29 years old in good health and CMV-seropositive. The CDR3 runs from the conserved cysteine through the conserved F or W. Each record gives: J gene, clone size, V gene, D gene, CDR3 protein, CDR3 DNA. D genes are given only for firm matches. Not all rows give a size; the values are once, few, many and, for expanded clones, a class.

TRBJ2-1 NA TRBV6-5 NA CASSRLVSYNEQFF TGTGCCAGCAGTAGACTAGTCAGCTACAATGAGCAGTTCTTC
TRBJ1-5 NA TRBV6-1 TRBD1 CASSEGPWGFKPGGPNQPQHF TGTGCCAGCAGTGAAGGCCCTTGGGGGTTTAAGCCAGGGGGTCCAAATCAGCCCCAGCATTTT
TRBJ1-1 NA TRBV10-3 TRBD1 CAISESRQGVNTEAFF TGTGCCATCAGTGAGTCGCGACAGGGGGTGAACACTGAAGCTTTCTTT
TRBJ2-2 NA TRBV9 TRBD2 CASSVGGRPGELFF TGTGCCAGCAGCGTCGGCGGGAGGCCCGGGGAGCTGTTTTTT
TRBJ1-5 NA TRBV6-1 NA CASSEEGSDQPQHF TGTGCCAGCAGTGAGGAGGGTAGCGATCAGCCCCAGCATTTT
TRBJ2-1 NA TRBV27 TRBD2 CASSLSPGLAGTPYNEQFF TGTGCCAGCAGTTTATCACCGGGACTAGCGGGTACGCCCTACAATGAGCAGTTCTTC
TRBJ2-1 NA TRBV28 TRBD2 CASNSGTSGSNEQFF TGTGCCAGCAACTCCGGGACTAGCGGGAGTAATGAGCAGTTCTTC
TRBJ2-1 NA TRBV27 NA CASSLLDRLSNEQFF TGTGCCAGCAGTTTACTCGACAGGTTGAGCAATGAGCAGTTCTTC
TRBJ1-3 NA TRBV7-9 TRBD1 CASSHSGTGTGNTIYF TGTGCCAGCAGCCACTCCGGGACAGGGACGGGAAACACCATATATTTT
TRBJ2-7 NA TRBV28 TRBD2 CASSLKASGMNEQYF TGTGCCAGCAGTTTAAAAGCTAGCGGGATGAACGAGCAGTACTTC
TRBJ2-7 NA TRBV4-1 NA CASSLTLVTYEQYF TGCGCCAGCAGCCTAACGTTAGTTACCTACGAGCAGTACTTC
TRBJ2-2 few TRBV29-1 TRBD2 CSAERGTNTGELFF TGCAGCGCCGAGCGGGGTACGAACACCGGGGAGCTGTTTTTT
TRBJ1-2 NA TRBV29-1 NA CSQEAKKQGTFYGYTF TGCAGCCAAGAAGCTAAGAAACAGGGAACATTTTATGGCTACACCTTC
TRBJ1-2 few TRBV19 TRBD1 CASSLTGGYGYTF TGTGCCAGTAGTTTGACAGGGGGCTATGGCTACACCTTC
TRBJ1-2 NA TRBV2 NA CASLDSSDYGYTF TGTGCCAGCCTGGACAGTTCTGACTATGGCTACACCTTC
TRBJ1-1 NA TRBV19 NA CASRTQRNTEAFF TGTGCCAGTAGGACTCAGAGGAACACTGAAGCTTTCTTT
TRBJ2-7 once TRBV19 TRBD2 CASSVLAGLSYEQYF TGTGCCAGTAGTGTACTAGCGGGCCTCTCCTACGAGCAGTACTTC
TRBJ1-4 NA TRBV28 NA CASSLVRDNEKLFF TGTGCCAGCAGTTTAGTCAGGGATAATGAAAAACTGTTTTTT
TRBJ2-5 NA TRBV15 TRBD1 CATSYPGGKRETQYF TGTGCCACCAGCTACCCAGGGGGCAAGAGGGAGACCCAGTACTTC
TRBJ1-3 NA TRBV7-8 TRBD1 CASSPIRDRDWDTIYF TGTGCCAGCAGCCCAATCCGGGACAGGGATTGGGACACCATATATTTT
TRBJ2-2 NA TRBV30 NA CAWSDRVPGELFF TGTGCCTGGAGTGACAGGGTCCCCGGGGAGCTGTTTTTT
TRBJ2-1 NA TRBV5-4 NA CASSLYIRSYNEQFF TGTGCCAGCAGCTTGTACATCCGCTCCTACAATGAGCAGTTCTTC
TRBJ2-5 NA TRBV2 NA CASSFDGQETQYF TGTGCCAGCAGTTTTGACGGGCAAGAGACCCAGTACTTC
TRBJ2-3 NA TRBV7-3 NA CASSSGGSLTDTQYF TGTGCCAGCAGCTCCGGCGGGTCCCTCACAGATACGCAGTATTTT
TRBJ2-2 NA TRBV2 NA CASRGGVGWGAGELFF TGTGCCAGCAGGGGTGGGGTTGGGTGGGGGGCCGGGGAGCTGTTTTTT
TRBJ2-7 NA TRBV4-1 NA CASKDSSTYEQYF TGCGCCAGCAAAGACAGTAGCACATACGAGCAGTACTTC
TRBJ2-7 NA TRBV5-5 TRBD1 CASSLAPGQGYTYEQYF TGTGCCAGCAGCTTGGCCCCGGGACAGGGCTACACCTACGAGCAGTACTTC